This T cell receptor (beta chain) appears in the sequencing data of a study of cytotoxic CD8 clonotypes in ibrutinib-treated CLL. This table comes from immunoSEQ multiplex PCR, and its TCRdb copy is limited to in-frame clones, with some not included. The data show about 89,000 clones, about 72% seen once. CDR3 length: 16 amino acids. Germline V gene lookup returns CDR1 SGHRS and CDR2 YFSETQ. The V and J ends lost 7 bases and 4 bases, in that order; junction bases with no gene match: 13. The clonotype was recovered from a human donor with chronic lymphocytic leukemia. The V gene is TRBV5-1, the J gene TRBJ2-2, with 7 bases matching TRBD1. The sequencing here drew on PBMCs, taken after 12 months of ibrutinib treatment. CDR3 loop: CASSPFGSGGTGELFF. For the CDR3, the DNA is TGCGCCAGCTCCCCCTTTGGGTCAGGGGGCACCGGGGAGCTGTTTTTT.